The clone carrying this T cell receptor (beta chain) appeared a few times. Antigen unknown. Using its own MiXCR run on the reads, TCRdb lists one record per CDR3 protein. The table includes hundreds of thousands of distinct CDR3 sequences, more than 30% detected once. The sample comes from a study of T cell repertoires in cytomegalovirus infection. About the study: TCR beta signatures that were public indicated CMV infection and matching HLA type.

Overall study results and limits: Predominance within the ex vivo response was attributable to HLA-C-restricted CMV-specific TCR beta clonotypes.

V lost 4 bases and J lost 8, with 20 bases in between. The germline gives CDR1 SGHVS, CDR2 FQNEAQ. This CDR3 has 16 residues. The clonotype originates from a human donor in good health (CMV status not recorded). Some clones in this sample may be carry-over from other donors' samples. Sample: cultured PBMCs, taken from culture after CMV antigen stimulation. The rearrangement links TRBV7-8 to TRBJ1-4; the D gene is possibly TRBD1 (6 bases). The CDR3 sequence is CASSSVVGGQKEKLFF. CDR3 in DNA: TGTGCCAGCAGCTCAGTGGTCGGGGGGCAGAAGGAAAAACTGTTTTTT. Drawing the rest from reference TRBV7-8 and TRBJ1-4, the complete variable domain is GAGVSQSPRYKVAKRGQDVALRCDPISGHVSLFWYQQALGQGPEFLTYFQNEAQLDKSGLPSDRFFAERPEGSVSTLKIQRTQQEDSAVYLCASSSVVGGQKEKLFFGSGTQLSVL.